A selection of T cell receptor beta chains follows, all from one sample in a study of cytomegalovirus exposure and HLA in healthy donors. The data were produced by immunoSEQ multiplex PCR, yet TCRdb's version contains in-frame clones alone and is incomplete. The sample lists about 130,000 clones, about 80% occurring once. The sequenced sample consisted of PBMCs. Receptors originate from a human donor in good health. CDR3s include the opening cysteine and the closing phenylalanine or tryptophan. D genes are given only for firm matches. Clone size is stated in some rows and not others, as once, few, many or a class when expanded.

cdr3_length: 14; j_call: TRBJ2-1; clone_size: NA; v_call: TRBV7-6; d_call: TRBD2; cdr3_nt: TGTGCCAGCAGCGCGGGGGGGGCATACAATGAGCAGTTCTTC; cdr3_aa: CASSAGGAYNEQFF
cdr3_length: 15; j_call: TRBJ1-2; clone_size: NA; v_call: TRBV28; d_call: TRBD1; cdr3_nt: TGTGCCAGCAGTTCTGCGGGACAGGGGGGGGATGGCTACACCTTC; cdr3_aa: CASSSAGQGGDGYTF
cdr3_length: 16; j_call: TRBJ1-2; clone_size: NA; v_call: TRBV7-2; d_call: TRBD1; cdr3_nt: TGTGCCAGCAGCCCGGGGACAGGGGGCACTAACTATGGCTACACCTTC; cdr3_aa: CASSPGTGGTNYGYTF
cdr3_length: 18; j_call: TRBJ2-3; clone_size: NA; v_call: TRBV5-1; d_call: TRBD1; cdr3_nt: TGCGCCAGCAGCCTAGACAGGGGGCTAGGTTTTAGGACAGATACGCAGTATTTT; cdr3_aa: CASSLDRGLGFRTDTQYF
cdr3_length: 15; j_call: TRBJ1-6; clone_size: NA; v_call: TRBV4-2; d_call: NA; cdr3_nt: TGTGCCAGCAGCCAAGAGAGGGTAGGCGCTTCACCCCTCCACTTT; cdr3_aa: CASSQERVGASPLHF
cdr3_length: 15; j_call: TRBJ2-7; clone_size: NA; v_call: TRBV6-5; d_call: TRBD2; cdr3_nt: TGTGCCAGCAGTTACTCCGGGGGGGCCGATTACGAGCAGTACTTC; cdr3_aa: CASSYSGGADYEQYF
cdr3_length: 13; j_call: TRBJ1-3; clone_size: few; v_call: TRBV5-1; d_call: TRBD1; cdr3_nt: TGCGCCAGCAGCTCGACAGGGGGAGACACCATATATTTT; cdr3_aa: CASSSTGGDTIYF
cdr3_length: 16; j_call: TRBJ2-2; clone_size: NA; v_call: TRBV11-2; d_call: NA; cdr3_nt: TGTGCCAGCAGCCCTCCGTTCTTAGGGGAAACCGGGGAGCTGTTTTTT; cdr3_aa: CASSPPFLGETGELFF
cdr3_length: 16; j_call: TRBJ2-2; clone_size: NA; v_call: TRBV7-9; d_call: NA; cdr3_nt: TGTGCCAGCAGCTTATCTTTAGGAGGGCCTCCCGGGGAGCTGTTTTTT; cdr3_aa: CASSLSLGGPPGELFF
cdr3_length: 15; j_call: TRBJ1-5; clone_size: NA; v_call: TRBV4-1; d_call: NA; cdr3_nt: TGCGCCAGCAGCCAAGAGGAGGGGAGCAATCAGCCCCAGCATTTT; cdr3_aa: CASSQEEGSNQPQHF
cdr3_length: 13; j_call: TRBJ1-5; clone_size: NA; v_call: TRBV19; d_call: NA; cdr3_nt: TGTGCCAGTACCTGGAGCGTAAGCCAACCCCAGCATTTT; cdr3_aa: CASTWSVSQPQHF
cdr3_length: 11; j_call: TRBJ1-2; clone_size: NA; v_call: TRBV29-1; d_call: NA; cdr3_nt: TGCAGCGTAATCGAGGTTTATGGCTACACCTTC; cdr3_aa: CSVIEVYGYTF
cdr3_length: 16; j_call: TRBJ1-2; clone_size: NA; v_call: TRBV28; d_call: TRBD1; cdr3_nt: TGTGCCAGCAGTCCCCCTACAGGGGGCGGTGGCTATGGCTACACCTTC; cdr3_aa: CASSPPTGGGGYGYTF
cdr3_length: 15; j_call: TRBJ2-3; clone_size: NA; v_call: TRBV10-3; d_call: TRBD1; cdr3_nt: TGTGCCATCAGTGAGCCCGGGACAGAGACAGATACGCAGTATTTT; cdr3_aa: CAISEPGTETDTQYF
cdr3_length: 19; j_call: TRBJ1-1; clone_size: NA; v_call: TRBV4-2; d_call: TRBD1; cdr3_nt: TGTGCCAGCAGCCAAGGGGTCCGGGACAGGGGTTCGCCGAACACTGAAGCTTTCTTT; cdr3_aa: CASSQGVRDRGSPNTEAFF
cdr3_length: 13; j_call: TRBJ2-5; clone_size: once; v_call: TRBV25-1; d_call: NA; cdr3_nt: TGTGCCAGCAGTCACAGGGTCGCGGAGACCCAGTACTTC; cdr3_aa: CASSHRVAETQYF
cdr3_length: 16; j_call: TRBJ1-4; clone_size: NA; v_call: TRBV7-9; d_call: NA; cdr3_nt: TGTGCCAGCAGCTTCGGGGGAGTGTCGACTAATGAAAAACTGTTTTTT; cdr3_aa: CASSFGGVSTNEKLFF
cdr3_length: 16; j_call: TRBJ2-7; clone_size: NA; v_call: TRBV10-3; d_call: NA; cdr3_nt: TGTGCCATCAGTGAGAGGAGCAGGGAGGTATCCTACGAGCAGTACTTC; cdr3_aa: CAISERSREVSYEQYF
cdr3_length: 14; j_call: TRBJ1-1; clone_size: NA; v_call: TRBV6-5; d_call: TRBD1; cdr3_nt: TGTGCCAGCAGCAGGGACAGGCTGAACACTGAAGCTTTCTTT; cdr3_aa: CASSRDRLNTEAFF
cdr3_length: 15; j_call: TRBJ2-1; clone_size: NA; v_call: TRBV27; d_call: NA; cdr3_nt: TGTGCCAGCAGGGTGGGGCTAGGGCCCTACAATGAGCAGTTCTTC; cdr3_aa: CASRVGLGPYNEQFF
cdr3_length: 12; j_call: TRBJ1-1; clone_size: NA; v_call: TRBV6-5; d_call: NA; cdr3_nt: TGTGCCAGCAGCAAACAGGGAACTGAAGCTTTCTTT; cdr3_aa: CASSKQGTEAFF
cdr3_length: 19; j_call: TRBJ1-3; clone_size: NA; v_call: TRBV9; d_call: TRBD1; cdr3_nt: TGTGCCAGCAGCGTAGAGCCCGCGGGGCTAGGGGGCCTCGGAAACACCATATATTTT; cdr3_aa: CASSVEPAGLGGLGNTIYF
cdr3_length: 14; j_call: TRBJ1-2; clone_size: NA; v_call: TRBV28; d_call: NA; cdr3_nt: TGTGCCAGCCGCCCCGGACAGAACTCATATGGCTACACCTTC; cdr3_aa: CASRPGQNSYGYTF
cdr3_length: 16; j_call: TRBJ2-3; clone_size: NA; v_call: TRBV2; d_call: TRBD2; cdr3_nt: TGTGCCAGCAGACTCGGACTAGCGGGGGCGACAGATACGCAGTATTTT; cdr3_aa: CASRLGLAGATDTQYF
cdr3_length: 16; j_call: TRBJ2-3; clone_size: NA; v_call: TRBV18; d_call: TRBD1; cdr3_nt: TGTGCCAGCTCACTTGGAGGGACAGGTGCTATCGATACGCAGTATTTT; cdr3_aa: CASSLGGTGAIDTQYF
cdr3_length: 15; j_call: TRBJ1-1; clone_size: NA; v_call: TRBV27; d_call: NA; cdr3_nt: TGTGCCAGCAGTTTTTCCCCTGGAGGGAACACTGAAGCTTTCTTT; cdr3_aa: CASSFSPGGNTEAFF
cdr3_length: 17; j_call: TRBJ1-5; clone_size: NA; v_call: TRBV4-2; d_call: NA; cdr3_nt: TGTGCCAGCAGCCAAGTCGGGGGGCGCAGAACAGGTCAGCCCCAGCATTTT; cdr3_aa: CASSQVGGRRTGQPQHF
cdr3_length: 15; j_call: TRBJ2-7; clone_size: NA; v_call: TRBV27; d_call: TRBD2; cdr3_nt: TGTGCCAGCAGTCCCATAGCGGGAAGCTCCTACGAGCAGTACTTC; cdr3_aa: CASSPIAGSSYEQYF
cdr3_length: 17; j_call: TRBJ1-3; clone_size: NA; v_call: TRBV21-1; d_call: NA; cdr3_nt: TGTGCCAGCAGCAAATCGGGGGACGGTGGCTCTGGAAACACCATATATTTT; cdr3_aa: CASSKSGDGGSGNTIYF
cdr3_length: 13; j_call: TRBJ2-2; clone_size: NA; v_call: TRBV7-2; d_call: NA; cdr3_nt: TGTGCCAGCAGCTTTATCGGCACCGGGGAGCTGTTTTTT; cdr3_aa: CASSFIGTGELFF
cdr3_length: 16; j_call: TRBJ1-2; clone_size: NA; v_call: TRBV6-5; d_call: NA; cdr3_nt: TGTGCCAGCAGTTACTCCGGGAGGGCCCTCTACTATGGCTACACCTTC; cdr3_aa: CASSYSGRALYYGYTF
cdr3_length: 14; j_call: TRBJ2-1; clone_size: few; v_call: TRBV4-1; d_call: NA; cdr3_nt: TGCGCCAGCAGCCACCCGGGAGACTACAATGAGCAGTTCTTC; cdr3_aa: CASSHPGDYNEQFF
cdr3_length: 15; j_call: TRBJ2-7; clone_size: NA; v_call: TRBV5-1; d_call: TRBD2; cdr3_nt: TGCGCCAGCAGCTCCCGACTAGCGGGGGTTTACGAGCAGTACTTC; cdr3_aa: CASSSRLAGVYEQYF